This entry lists 13 T cell receptor beta chains sequenced from one sample in a study of cytomegalovirus exposure and HLA in healthy donors. The PCR was carried out with 60 Vbeta primers and 13 Jbeta primers. Some clones are missing from TCRdb's copy, which holds only in-frame ones; the method was immunoSEQ multiplex PCR. The repertoire holds 150,000 to 200,000 clones, with about 77% as singletons. Material: PBMCs. All receptors come from a young man in good health and CMV-seropositive.

The chain combines TRBV7-8 with TRBJ2-3; 7 positions match TRBD1. V was pared by 6 bases and J by 0 bases, with 6 bases of the junction left unmatched. Germline V CDR1 and CDR2: SGHVS, FQNEAQ. The CDR3 has 15 amino acids. The CDR3, as DNA: TGTGCCAGCAGGCGAGGGGGCAGTAGCACAGATACGCAGTATTTT. This gives the protein CASRRGGSSTDTQYF.

This chain connects TRBV5-1 to TRBJ2-3; 7 bases align to TRBD1. CDR1 is SGHRS, CDR2 YFSETQ, per germline. The trim removed 6 bases at V and 0 bases at J, leaving 4 bases unmatched. The CDR3 is 14 amino acids. DNA of the CDR3: TGCGCCAGCAAACCGGGACAGAGCACAGATACGCAGTATTTT. As protein: CASKPGQSTDTQYF.

The chain is built from TRBV28 and TRBJ2-2; the D gene is possibly TRBD2 (6 bases). Between the trimmed V and J ends, which lost 5 bases and 5 bases, there was a span of 15 bases. The CDR3 runs to 15 residues. CDR1 and CDR2 (germline): MDHEN, SYDVKM. CDR3 protein: CASSVPGGGTGELFF. CDR3 nucleotide sequence: TGTGCCAGCAGTGTACCCGGGGGAGGAACCGGGGAGCTGTTTTTT.

The chain is built from TRBV10-2 and TRBJ1-2, with a tentative D call TRBD1 (6 bases). V was pared by 4 bases and J by 6 bases, with 12 bases between. There are 13 residues in the CDR3. Germline V gene data show CDR1 as WSHSY and CDR2 as SAAADI. The CDR3: CASSVGGGNGYTF. The CDR3 DNA is TGCGCCAGCAGTGTAGGGGGGGGTAATGGCTACACCTTC.

The chain uses TRBV4-1 and TRBJ1-2; 9 positions match TRBD1. The CDR3 spans 17 residues. The V and J ends lost 0 bases and 7 bases, in that order; junction bases with no gene match: 12. The V gene's germline CDR1 is MGHRA and CDR2 YSYEKL. This CDR3 is CASSQESGTGLVSGYTF. The DNA for the CDR3 is TGCGCCAGCAGCCAAGAGTCAGGGACAGGGCTTGTGTCTGGCTACACCTTC.

In this sample, this clone turned up once. The chain recombines TRBV7-2 with TRBJ1-3; TRBD1 matches at 8 bases. Germline V gene sequence: CDR1 SGHTA, CDR2 FQGNSA. The CDR3 contains 16 residues. CDR3 sequence reads: CATARQGAKSGNTIYF. The CDR3 coding sequence is TGTGCTACAGCCAGGCAGGGGGCAAAATCTGGAAACACCATATATTTT.

The chain combines TRBV5-1 with TRBJ2-3; TRBD2 agrees at 8 bases. Germline CDR1 reads SGHRS; CDR2 reads YFSETQ. J gave up 4 bases and V 0 bases, and 13 bases lay outside the gene matches. The CDR3 is 18 amino acids. In DNA form, the CDR3 reads TGCGCCAGCAGCTTGGCCCATGGTGCGGGAGGTTCCTCAGATACGCAGTATTTT. It translates to CASSLAHGAGGSSDTQYF.

V gene TRBV4-3 combines with J gene TRBJ2-2; the D gene is possibly TRBD2 (6 bases). This CDR3 comprises 15 residues. Germline lookup yields CDR1 LGHNA and CDR2 YSLEER. The germline V and J ends were trimmed by 1 base and 6 bases, with 12 bases remaining between them. CDR3 DNA: TGCGCCAGCAGCCAAGGCTCGACTAGTCCCGGGGAGCTGTTTTTT. Its translation is CASSQGSTSPGELFF.

The V and J genes are TRBV11-2 and TRBJ2-1; D may be TRBD2 (6 bases). The CDR3 has 18 residues. The V gene's germline CDR1 is SGHAT and CDR2 FQNNGV. Trimming took 0 bases from V and 2 from J, leaving 17 bases between them. The CDR3 region has the DNA TGTGCCAGCAGCTTAGAAATGCCAGCGGGTGGAACCTACAATGAGCAGTTCTTC. Protein product: CASSLEMPAGGTYNEQFF.

This clone was seen a single time. The chain carries TRBV10-2 and TRBJ2-7, with TRBD1 as a possible D gene (6 bases). V shed 4 bases and J shed 3 bases, with 19 bases lying between them. Germline V CDR1 and CDR2: WSHSY, SAAADI. This CDR3 spans 16 amino acids. The CDR3 is CASSGRASGGHYEQYF. CDR3 DNA: TGCGCCAGCAGTGGTCGGGCTAGTGGGGGCCACTACGAGCAGTACTTC.

V usage is TRBV10-3 and J usage is TRBJ2-4; 10 bases agree with TRBD1. This CDR3 has 18 amino acids. Germline CDR1 reads ENHRY; CDR2 reads SYGVKD. Trimming removed 6 bases from V and 3 bases from J; junction bases left unmatched: 14. CDR3 loop: CAISPGQGNFIGKNIQYF. As DNA, the CDR3 is TGTGCCATCAGCCCGGGACAGGGGAACTTTATTGGCAAAAACATTCAGTACTTC.

The J gene is TRBJ1-4, the V gene TRBV10-3, with 7 bases aligning to TRBD1. The J segment lost 6 bases and the V segment lost 7 bases, leaving 5 bases of the junction unmatched. The CDR3 has 13 amino acids. The germline gives CDR1 ENHRY, CDR2 SYGVKD. The CDR3 reads CAIKQGLDEKLFF. The CDR3 DNA reads as TGTGCCATCAAACAGGGGTTGGATGAAAAACTGTTTTTT.

The chain has TRBV5-5 and TRBJ2-3; 7 bases align to TRBD1. Germline V gene data show CDR1 as SGHKS and CDR2 as YYEKEE (reference sequence). CDR3 length equals 19 residues. V trimming: 0 bases; J trimming: 4 bases; junction bases outside the gene matches: 17. CDR3 region: CASSLVVYTGDRTPDTQYF. The CDR3 bases are TGTGCCAGCAGCTTGGTGGTTTATACAGGGGATAGGACCCCAGATACGCAGTATTTT.